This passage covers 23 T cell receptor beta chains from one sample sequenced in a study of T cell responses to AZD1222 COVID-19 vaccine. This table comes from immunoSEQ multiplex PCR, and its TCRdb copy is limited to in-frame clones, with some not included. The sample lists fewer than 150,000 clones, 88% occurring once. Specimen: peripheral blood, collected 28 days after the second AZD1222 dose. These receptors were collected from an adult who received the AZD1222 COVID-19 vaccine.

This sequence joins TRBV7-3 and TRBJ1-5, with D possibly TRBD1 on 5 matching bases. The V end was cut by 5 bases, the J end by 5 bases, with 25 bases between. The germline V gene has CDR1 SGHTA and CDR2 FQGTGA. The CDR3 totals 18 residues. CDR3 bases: TGTGCCAGCAGCCGGACCTTAGGCGGGGAGGGGAGCTATCAGCCCCAGCATTTT. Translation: CASSRTLGGEGSYQPQHF.

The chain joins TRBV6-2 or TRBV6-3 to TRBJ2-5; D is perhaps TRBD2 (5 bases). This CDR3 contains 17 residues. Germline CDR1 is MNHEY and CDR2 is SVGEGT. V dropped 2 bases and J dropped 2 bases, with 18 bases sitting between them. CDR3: CASSYRAVRGRQETQYF. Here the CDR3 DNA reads TGTGCCAGCAGTTACCGGGCAGTCCGAGGGCGGCAAGAGACCCAGTACTTC.

The CDR3 bases are TGTGCCAGCAGCCAACTACTACAGGGGACAAGTGCTGAAGCTTTCTTT. This sequence encodes CASSQLLQGTSAEAFF. V usage is TRBV3-1 (or the pseudogene TRBV3-2) and J usage is TRBJ1-1; 7 nucleotides line up with TRBD1. The CDR3 has 16 residues. Germline CDR1 LGHDT, CDR2 YNNKEL (reference sequence). V was clipped by 2 bases and J by 6 bases; unmatched bases: 12.

The CDR3: CSAGTQRRELFF. For the CDR3, the DNA is TGCAGCGCCGGGACACAGCGTAGGGAACTGTTTTTT. This chain joins TRBV29-1 and TRBJ1-4; tentatively, D is TRBD1 (6 bases). This CDR3 spans 12 amino acids. The V end lost 7 bases, the J end lost 12 bases, and 18 bases lay between the germline ends. Germline V gives CDR1 SQVTM, CDR2 ANQGSEA.

The CDR3 sequence is CASSFPRTGGDTEAFF. CDR3 sequence (DNA): TGTGCCAGCAGTTTCCCGCGGACAGGGGGAGACACTGAAGCTTTCTTT. This chain uses TRBV28 with TRBJ1-1; 10 bases fit TRBD1. Germline lookup yields CDR1 MDHEN and CDR2 SYDVKM. Trimming took 3 bases from V and 3 from J; bases not matched to a gene: 7. The length of the CDR3 is 16 residues.

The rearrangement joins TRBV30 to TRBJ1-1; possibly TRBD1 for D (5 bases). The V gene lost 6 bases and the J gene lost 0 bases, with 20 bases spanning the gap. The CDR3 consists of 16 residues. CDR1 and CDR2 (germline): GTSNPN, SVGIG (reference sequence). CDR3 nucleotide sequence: TGTGCCTGTTTTGGGGGAGTTAATCCCTTGAACACTGAAGCTTTCTTT. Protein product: CACFGGVNPLNTEAFF.

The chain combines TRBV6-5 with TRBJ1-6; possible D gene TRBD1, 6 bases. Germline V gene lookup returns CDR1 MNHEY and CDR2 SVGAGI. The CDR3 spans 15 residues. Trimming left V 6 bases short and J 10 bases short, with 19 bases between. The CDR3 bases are TGTGCCAGCAGCCTTACGATCTCCCAGGGGTCACCCCTCCACTTT. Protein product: CASSLTISQGSPLHF.

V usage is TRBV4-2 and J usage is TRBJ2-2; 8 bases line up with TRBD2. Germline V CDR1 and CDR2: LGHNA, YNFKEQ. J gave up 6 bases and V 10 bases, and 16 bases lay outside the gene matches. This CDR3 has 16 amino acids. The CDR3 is CATTQDRGGLAGELFF. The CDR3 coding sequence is TGTGCCACCACCCAAGACCGGGGGGGGTTGGCCGGGGAGCTGTTTTTT.

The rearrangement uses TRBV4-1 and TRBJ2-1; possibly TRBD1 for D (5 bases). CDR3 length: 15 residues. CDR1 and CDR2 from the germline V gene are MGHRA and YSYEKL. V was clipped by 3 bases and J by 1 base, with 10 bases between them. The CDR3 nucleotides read TGCGCCAGCAGCCAGAGCAGGGATTCCTACAATGAGCAGTTCTTC. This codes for CASSQSRDSYNEQFF.

This CDR3 reads CASSYSYSHPHGYTF. CDR3 DNA sequence: TGTGCCAGCAGTTACTCGTACAGCCACCCCCATGGCTACACCTTC. The rearrangement uses TRBV6-5 and TRBJ1-2; no firm D call. The CDR3 sequence is 15 residues long. Germline V lookup: CDR1 MNHEY, CDR2 SVGAGI. V was cut by 0 bases and J by 6 bases, with 14 bases left in between.

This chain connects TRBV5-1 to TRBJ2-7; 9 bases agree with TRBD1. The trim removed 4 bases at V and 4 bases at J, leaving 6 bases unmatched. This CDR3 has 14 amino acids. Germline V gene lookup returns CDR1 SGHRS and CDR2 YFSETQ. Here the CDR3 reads CASSGTGHWYEQYF. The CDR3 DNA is TGCGCCAGCAGCGGGACAGGGCACTGGTACGAGCAGTACTTC. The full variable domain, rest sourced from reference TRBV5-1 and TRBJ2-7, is KAGVTQTPRYLIKTRGQQVTLSCSPISGHRSVSWYQQTPGQGLQFLFEYFSETQRNKGNFPGRFSGRQFSNSRSEMNVSTLELGDSALYLCASSGTGHWYEQYFGPGTRLTVT.

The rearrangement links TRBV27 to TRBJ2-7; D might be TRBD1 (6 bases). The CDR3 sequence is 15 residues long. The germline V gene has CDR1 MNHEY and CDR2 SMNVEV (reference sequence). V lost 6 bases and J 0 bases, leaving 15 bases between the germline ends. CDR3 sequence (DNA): TGTGCCAGCAGCTCTACGACAGGACACTCCTACGAGCAGTACTTC. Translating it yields CASSSTTGHSYEQYF.

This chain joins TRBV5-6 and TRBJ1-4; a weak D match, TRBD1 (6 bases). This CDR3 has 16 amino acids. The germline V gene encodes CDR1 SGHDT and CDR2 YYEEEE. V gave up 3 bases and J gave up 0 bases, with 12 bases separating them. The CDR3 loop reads CASSWGRGATNEKLFF. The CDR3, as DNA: TGTGCCAGCAGCTGGGGGCGTGGGGCAACTAATGAAAAACTGTTTTTT.

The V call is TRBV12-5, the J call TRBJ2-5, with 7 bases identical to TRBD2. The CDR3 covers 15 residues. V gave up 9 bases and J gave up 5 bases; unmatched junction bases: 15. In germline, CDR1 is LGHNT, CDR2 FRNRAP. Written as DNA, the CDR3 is TGTGCTAGCTGGCGGGAGAATGCCTTTTGGGAGACCCAGTACTTC. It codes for CASWRENAFWETQYF. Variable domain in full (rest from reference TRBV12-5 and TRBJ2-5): DARVTQTPRHKVTEMGQEVTMRCQPILGHNTVFWYRQTMMQGLELLAYFRNRAPLDDSGMPKDRFSAEMPDATLATLKIQPSEPRDSAVYFCASWRENAFWETQYFGPGTRLLVL.

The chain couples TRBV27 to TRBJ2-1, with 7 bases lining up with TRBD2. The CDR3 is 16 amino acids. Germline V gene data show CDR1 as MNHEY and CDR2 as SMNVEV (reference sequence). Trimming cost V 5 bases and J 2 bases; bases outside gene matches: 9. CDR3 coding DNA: TGTGCCAGCAGTGGGCGGCGGGAGATAACCTACAATGAGCAGTTCTTC. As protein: CASSGRREITYNEQFF.

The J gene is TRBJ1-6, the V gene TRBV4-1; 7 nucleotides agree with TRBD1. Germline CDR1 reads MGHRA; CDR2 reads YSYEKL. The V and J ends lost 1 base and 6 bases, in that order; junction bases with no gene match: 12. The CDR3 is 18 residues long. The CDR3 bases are TGCGCCAGCAGCCAAGCGGTAGGAGACGGGACAGTTAATTCACCCCTCCACTTT. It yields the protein CASSQAVGDGTVNSPLHF.

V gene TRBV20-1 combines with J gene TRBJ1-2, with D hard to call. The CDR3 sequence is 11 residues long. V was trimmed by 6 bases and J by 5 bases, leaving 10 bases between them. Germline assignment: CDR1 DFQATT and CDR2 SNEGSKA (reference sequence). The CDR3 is CSAHTNYGYTF. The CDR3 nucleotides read TGCAGTGCCCATACCAATTATGGCTACACCTTC.

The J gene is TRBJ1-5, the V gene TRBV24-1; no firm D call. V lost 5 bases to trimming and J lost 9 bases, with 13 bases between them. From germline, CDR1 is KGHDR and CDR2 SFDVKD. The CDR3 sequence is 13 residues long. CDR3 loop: CATSVGGPWPQHF. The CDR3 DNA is TGTGCCACCAGTGTAGGAGGCCCTTGGCCCCAGCATTTT.

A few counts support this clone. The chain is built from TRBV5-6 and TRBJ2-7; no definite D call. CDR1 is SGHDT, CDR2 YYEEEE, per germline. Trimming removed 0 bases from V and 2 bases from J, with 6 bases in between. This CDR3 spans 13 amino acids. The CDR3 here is CASSLGPTYEQYF. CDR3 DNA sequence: TGTGCCAGCAGCTTGGGACCAACCTACGAGCAGTACTTC. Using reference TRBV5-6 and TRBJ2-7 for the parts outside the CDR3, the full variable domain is DAGVTQSPTHLIKTRGQQVTLRCSPKSGHDTVSWYQQALGQGPQFIFQYYEEEERQRGNFPDRFSGHQFPNYSSELNVNALLLGDSALYLCASSLGPTYEQYFGPGTRLTVT.

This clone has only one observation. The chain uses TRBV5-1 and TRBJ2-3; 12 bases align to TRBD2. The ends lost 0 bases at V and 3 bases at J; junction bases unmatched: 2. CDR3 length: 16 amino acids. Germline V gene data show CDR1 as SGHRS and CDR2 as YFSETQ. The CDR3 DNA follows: TGCGCCAGCAGCTTGGCGACTAGCGGGAGTACAGATACGCAGTATTTT. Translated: CASSLATSGSTDTQYF.

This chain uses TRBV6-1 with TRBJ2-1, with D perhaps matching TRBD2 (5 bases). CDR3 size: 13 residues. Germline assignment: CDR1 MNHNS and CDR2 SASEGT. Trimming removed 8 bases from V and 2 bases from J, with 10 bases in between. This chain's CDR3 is CASRQRTYNEQFF. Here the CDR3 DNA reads TGTGCCAGCCGTCAGCGGACCTACAATGAGCAGTTCTTC.

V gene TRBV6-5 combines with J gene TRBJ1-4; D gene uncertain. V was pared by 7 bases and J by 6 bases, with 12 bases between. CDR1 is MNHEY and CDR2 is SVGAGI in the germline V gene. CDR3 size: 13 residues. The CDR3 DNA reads TGTGCCAGCACTAGGTCTAATTATGAAAAACTGTTTTTT. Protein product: CASTRSNYEKLFF.

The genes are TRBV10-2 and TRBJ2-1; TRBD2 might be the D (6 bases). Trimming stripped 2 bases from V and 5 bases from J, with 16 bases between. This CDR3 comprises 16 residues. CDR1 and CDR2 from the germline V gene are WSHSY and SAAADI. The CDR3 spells CASSEGGSSYDNEQFF. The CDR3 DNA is TGCGCCAGCAGTGAGGGGGGGAGTAGCTACGACAATGAGCAGTTCTTC.